This record concerns one T cell receptor (beta chain) sequence. What it binds is not known. Clones were sequenced by immunoSEQ multiplex PCR, and TCRdb holds only the in-frame ones, with some missing. This table has some 120,000 clones, 90% to 95% appearing once. This sample was included in a study of T cell responses to AZD1222 COVID-19 vaccine. Overall study results and limits: After the peak T cell response, and only then, were repertoires sampled. Only a handful of AZD1222 recipients tested seropositive at baseline. Following two doses of AZD1222, Spike-specific TCR breadth and depth rose. Reportedly, close to half of spike-specific TCRs are directed against unmutated variant regions.

Germline CDR1 and CDR2: GTSNPN and SVGIG (reference sequence). V lost 2 bases and J 0 bases, leaving 8 bases between the germline ends. The CDR3 extends over 14 amino acids. The sequencing here drew on peripheral blood, taken on day 0 of AZD1222 vaccination. This clonotype originated in an adult in good health. V gene TRBV30 combines with J gene TRBJ1-3; D gene ambiguous. This chain's CDR3 is CAWSREFSGNTIYF. Written as DNA, the CDR3 is TGTGCCTGGAGTAGGGAATTCTCTGGAAACACCATATATTTT.